This entry is about one T cell receptor beta chain. The protocol was immunoSEQ multiplex PCR, while the TCRdb copy is restricted to in-frame clones and leaves out a portion. The table has over a million clones, 95% to 99% seen once. The CDR3 is 16 residues long. From germline, CDR1 is SGHAT and CDR2 FQNNGV. With V trimmed by 5 bases and J by 0 bases, 10 bases remained unmatched. This sample was included in a study of shared clonotypes between healthy human individuals. This chain links TRBV11-2 with TRBJ2-7; 7 bases are a match to TRBD1. The origin of this receptor is a man between 25 and 39 years old in good health. Source material: naive CD4+ T cells sorted from blood. The subset here: CD45RA+ positively selected. The DNA for the CDR3 is TGTGCCAGCAGCCTCCACCTCGGACAGGACTCCTACGAGCAGTACTTC. Encoded protein: CASSLHLGQDSYEQYF.